Many counts were recorded for the clone carrying this T cell receptor beta chain. Its antigen is undetermined. The source of the sample is a study of glioma-infiltrating T cells. Study-level results: Very few CDR3 sequences were shared between tissue and blood. Non-neoplastic patients had below-expected tissue-blood divergence, while all gliomas exceeded expectation.

Germline lookup yields CDR1 MNHNS and CDR2 SASEGT. The germline V and J ends were trimmed by 7 bases and 4 bases, with 10 bases remaining between them. This CDR3 comprises 13 residues. Amplification of TCR alpha and beta CDR3 regions from RNA used iRepertoire nested multiplex PCR. For one-step reverse transcription and amplification, about 90-450 ng of tissue mRNA or PBMC total RNA was used. TCRdb recomputed calls from the multiplex PCR reads with MiXCR, one row per CDR3 protein. Of roughly 200,000 distinct CDR3 sequences detected, more than 30% appear once; the ten largest clones hold 20% to 25%. The sample taken for sequencing was glioma tissue, nonneoplastic brain tissue, or PBMCs (not recorded which). This receptor was obtained from a human donor with low-grade glioma or glioblastoma, undergoing nonglioma brain surgery, or in good health (not recorded which). This chain connects TRBV6-1 to TRBJ2-2; no clear D gene. The CDR3 bases are TGTGCCAGCACCAAACCGGCCACCGGGGAGCTGTTTTTT. Its protein product is CASTKPATGELFF.